This T cell receptor beta chain was sequenced for a study of cytomegalovirus exposure and HLA in healthy donors. General observations from the study: Diagnosis of cytomegalovirus status made by the classifier reportedly showed high specificity and sensitivity. Later analysis associated a missense DCLRE1C variant with TCR beta V- and J-gene trimming. Equally common other TCR beta chains were less clonally expanded than HLA-associated ones, a later analysis found.

V lost 0 bases and J lost 5, with 19 bases in between. The CDR3 totals 18 residues. The germline V gene has CDR1 LGHNA and CDR2 YNFKEQ. In the case of this clone: No antigen is known for it.

There were likely unrecorded immune exposures, though donors were nominally healthy when sampled. Primers included in the PCR were 60 Vbeta and 13 Jbeta primers. The protocol was immunoSEQ multiplex PCR, while the TCRdb copy is restricted to in-frame clones and leaves out a portion. In the table there are 120,000 to 150,000 clones, 60% to 80% of which are singletons. This sequence was found in a woman in her twenties or thirties in good health and CMV-seronegative. The V call is TRBV4-2, the J call TRBJ2-2; D gene ambiguous. The sample consisted of PBMCs. The CDR3 loop reads CASSQDELTATKTGELFF. CDR3 nucleotides: TGTGCCAGCAGCCAAGATGAACTCACCGCTACCAAGACCGGGGAGCTGTTTTTT.